This T cell receptor (beta chain) was observed in a study of beta chain features in type 1 diabetes. For the study at large: Across all samples, approximately 110,000,000 sorted cells were examined.

Germline CDR1 SGHRS, CDR2 YFSETQ. CDR3 length equals 12 residues. Trimming cost V 3 bases and J 2 bases, with 5 bases left between them. This clone came up a few times. Its antigen is currently unknown. The whole isolated RNA underwent reverse transcription, so sequencing captured expressed TCRB transcripts. Samples of naive, central memory and regulatory T cells yielded a mean of about 3.7 million reads. Method: immunoSEQ multiplex PCR; TCRdb's copy keeps in-frame clones and lacks some. The repertoire holds 600,000 to 700,000 clones, with roughly 12% as singletons. Findings and limits, study-wide: Shorter TCRB CDR3s, moderately but significantly so, were found in Type 1 diabetes patients in all four CD4+ subsets. A pattern of fewer insertions and more deletions at VDJ junctions was seen in type 1 diabetes patients. Any HLA type influence on TCRB rearrangement was left unresolved here.

The origin of this receptor is a man younger than 45 with type 1 diabetes. Sequencing was carried out using naive CD4+ T cells from blood. The V call is TRBV5-1, the J call TRBJ1-1; no firm D call. This CDR3 is CASSSDNTEAFF. The CDR3 DNA reads TGCGCCAGCAGCTCTGACAACACTGAAGCTTTCTTT.